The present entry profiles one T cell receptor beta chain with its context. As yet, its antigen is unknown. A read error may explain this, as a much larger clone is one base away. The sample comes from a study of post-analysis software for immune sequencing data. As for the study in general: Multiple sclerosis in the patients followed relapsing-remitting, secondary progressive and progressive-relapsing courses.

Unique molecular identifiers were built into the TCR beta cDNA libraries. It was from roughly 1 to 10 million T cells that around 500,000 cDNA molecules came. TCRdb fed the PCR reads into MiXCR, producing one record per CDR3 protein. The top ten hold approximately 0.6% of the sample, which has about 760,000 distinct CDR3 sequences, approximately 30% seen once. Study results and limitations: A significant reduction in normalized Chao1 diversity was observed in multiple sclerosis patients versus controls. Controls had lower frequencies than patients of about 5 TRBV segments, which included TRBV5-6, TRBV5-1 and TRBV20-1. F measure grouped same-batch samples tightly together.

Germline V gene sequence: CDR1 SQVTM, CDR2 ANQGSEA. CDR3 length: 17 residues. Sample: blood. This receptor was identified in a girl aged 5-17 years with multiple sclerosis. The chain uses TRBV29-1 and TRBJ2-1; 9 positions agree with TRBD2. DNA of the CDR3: TGCAGCGCCTCAGGGGTGATAGCGGGAGTTACTTACAGTGAGCAGTTCTTC. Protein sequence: CSASGVIAGVTYSEQFF.